The text below deals with one TCR beta chain. What it binds is not known. These data are taken from a study of shared clonotypes between healthy human individuals. Terminally differentiated effector memory CD45RA+ cells were excluded by CCR7 positive selection of CD45RO-negative cells. Points from the study as a whole: Only blood underwent sampling, and tissue repertoires likely differ.

TCRdb's table, derived via immunoSEQ multiplex PCR, lists solely in-frame clones and lacks some. The data contain about 2 million clones, approximately 94% of them singletons. CDR1 is PRHDT and CDR2 is FYEKMQ in the germline V gene (reference sequence). Trimming left V 5 bases short and J 4 bases short, with 8 bases between. This CDR3 spans 12 amino acids. The chain couples TRBV13 to TRBJ1-2; D might be TRBD1 (5 bases). The sequence was collected from a young man in good health. The sequencing input was naive CD8+ T cells sorted from blood. The CDR3 reads CASSQDTYGYTF. The CDR3 bases are TGTGCCAGCAGCCAGGACACCTATGGCTACACCTTC.